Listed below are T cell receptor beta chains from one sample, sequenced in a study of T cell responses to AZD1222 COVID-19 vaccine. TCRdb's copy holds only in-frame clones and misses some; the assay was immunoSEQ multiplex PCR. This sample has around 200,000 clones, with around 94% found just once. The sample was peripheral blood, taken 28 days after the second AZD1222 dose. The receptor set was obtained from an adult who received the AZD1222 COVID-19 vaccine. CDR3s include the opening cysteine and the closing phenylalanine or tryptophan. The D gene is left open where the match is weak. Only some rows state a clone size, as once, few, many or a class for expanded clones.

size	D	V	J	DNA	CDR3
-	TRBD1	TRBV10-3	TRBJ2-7	TGTGCCATCAGTTCCGGGACAGGGAGGTCCTACGAGCAGTACTTC	CAISSGTGRSYEQYF
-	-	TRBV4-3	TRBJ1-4	TGCGCCAGCAGCCAAGAAAGTGCCTCCGGCAGTGAAAAACTGTTTTTT	CASSQESASGSEKLFF
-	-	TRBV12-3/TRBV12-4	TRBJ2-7	TGTGCCAGCAGTTTAAAGACAACCTACGAGCAGTACTTC	CASSLKTTYEQYF
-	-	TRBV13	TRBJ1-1	TGTGCCAGCAGCTTAGGTGGGGCTACCACTGAAGCTTTCTTT	CASSLGGATTEAFF
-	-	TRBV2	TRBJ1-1	TGTGCCAGCAGCGAGCATGGGGGGGCGGTGAACACTGAAGCTTTCTTT	CASSEHGGAVNTEAFF
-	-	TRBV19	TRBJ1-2	TGTGCCAGTACCTACACGGGGGATGGTGGTGGCTACACCTTC	CASTYTGDGGGYTF
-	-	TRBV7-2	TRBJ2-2	TGTGCCAGCAGCCCCGAGGGGTACACCGGGGAGCTGTTTTTT	CASSPEGYTGELFF
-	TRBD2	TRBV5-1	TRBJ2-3	TGCGCCAGCAGGCTGACTAGCGGGAGGGCCCCAGATACGCAGTATTTT	CASRLTSGRAPDTQYF
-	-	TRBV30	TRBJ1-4	TGTGCCTGGGGAGACCTAAGGGAAAAACTGTTTTTT	CAWGDLREKLFF
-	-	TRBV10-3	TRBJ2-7	TGTGCCATCAGTGAGTTCAACGAGCAGTACTTC	CAISEFNEQYF
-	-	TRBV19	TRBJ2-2	TGTGCCAGTTGCGCGGAGACGAACACCGGGGAGCTGTTTTTT	CASCAETNTGELFF
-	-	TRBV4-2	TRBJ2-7	TGTGCCAGCAGCCAAGCGGCGGGTCGGTCCTACGAGCAGTACTTC	CASSQAAGRSYEQYF
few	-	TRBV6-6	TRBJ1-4	TGTGCCAGCATGGCGTCCGGTCGGTCTAATGAAAAACTGTTTTTT	CASMASGRSNEKLFF
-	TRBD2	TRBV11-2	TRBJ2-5	TGTGCCAGCAGCTTGAAGAAACTAGCGGTCGATAGTGCGACCCAGTACTTC	CASSLKKLAVDSATQYF
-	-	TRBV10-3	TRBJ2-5	TGTGCCATCAGTGTCGGGGGAATACAAGAGACCCAGTACTTC	CAISVGGIQETQYF
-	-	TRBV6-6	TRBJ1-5	TGTGCCAGCAGTTACCGCAGTGGGGTTTATGGTCAGCCCCAGCATTTT	CASSYRSGVYGQPQHF
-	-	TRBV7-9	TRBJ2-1	TGTGCCAGCAGCTTAGTATTGGTGCGGGGTGGGGCAAGTGAGCAGTTCTTC	CASSLVLVRGGASEQFF
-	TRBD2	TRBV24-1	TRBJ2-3	TGTGCCACCCAGGGGCTAGCGGGTAGCACAGATACGCAGTATTTT	CATQGLAGSTDTQYF
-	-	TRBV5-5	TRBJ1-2	TGTGCCAGCTCCTGGGGTAAGGGTGATGGCTACACCTTC	CASSWGKGDGYTF
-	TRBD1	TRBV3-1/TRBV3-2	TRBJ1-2	TGTGCCAGCAGCCAAGATCCCCGGGACAGGGTCTACACCTTC	CASSQDPRDRVYTF
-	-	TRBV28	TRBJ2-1	TGTGCCAGCAGCCCGCGTAGAATTTCTGAGCAGTTCTTC	CASSPRRISEQFF
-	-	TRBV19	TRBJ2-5	TGTGCCAGTAGTATTGGCAGGTTCGGGTCGGAGACCCAGTACTTC	CASSIGRFGSETQYF
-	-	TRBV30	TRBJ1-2	TGTGCCTGGAGTGGGACAGCGATATATGGCTACACCTTC	CAWSGTAIYGYTF
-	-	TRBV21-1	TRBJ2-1	TGTGCCAGCAGCAGGCCGCGGGGACACCGTACCTACAATGAGCAGTTCTTC	CASSRPRGHRTYNEQFF
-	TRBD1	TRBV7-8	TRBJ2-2	TGTGCCAGCAGCTCCCGCGTAGGGACAGGGCTATTCGGGGAGCTGTTTTTT	CASSSRVGTGLFGELFF
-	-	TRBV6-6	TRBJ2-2	TGTGCCAGCAGTTACTCGAGGGCATACACCGGGGAGCTGTTTTTT	CASSYSRAYTGELFF
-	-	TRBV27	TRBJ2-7	TGTGCCAGCATGTCGAGGGTCGATTCCTACGAGCAGTACTTC	CASMSRVDSYEQYF
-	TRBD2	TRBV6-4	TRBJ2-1	TGTGCCAGCAGTGAGGCGGGGGGGCGGAGTGAGCAGTTCTTC	CASSEAGGRSEQFF
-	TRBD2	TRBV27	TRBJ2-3	TGTGCCAGCAGTTTAAGTAGCGGGAGGTTCACAGATACGCAGTATTTT	CASSLSSGRFTDTQYF
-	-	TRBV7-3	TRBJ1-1	TGTGCCAGCAGCCCACTCCGGGACCCCAGAGTGGTGAACACTGAAGCTTTCTTT	CASSPLRDPRVVNTEAFF
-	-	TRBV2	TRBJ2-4	TGTGCCAGCCTGGAGATAGCCAAAAACATTCAGTACTTC	CASLEIAKNIQYF
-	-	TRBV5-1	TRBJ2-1	TGCGCCAGCAGCTTGCGCGCGGATGAGCAGTTCTTC	CASSLRADEQFF
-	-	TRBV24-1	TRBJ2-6	TGTGCCACCAGTGTTGGAGACTCTGGGGCCAACGTCCTGACTTTC	CATSVGDSGANVLTF
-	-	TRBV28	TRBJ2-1	TGTGCCAGCAGTTTTGACAACTACAATGAGCAGTTCTTC	CASSFDNYNEQFF
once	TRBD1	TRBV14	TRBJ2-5	TGTGCCAGCAGCCAGGGGACAGGGGAAGAAGAGACCCAGTACTTC	CASSQGTGEEETQYF
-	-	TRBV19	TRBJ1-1	TGTGCCAGTAGTATATTTCGGGGAGACAGTGAAGCTTTCTTT	CASSIFRGDSEAFF
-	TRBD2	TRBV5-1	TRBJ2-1	TGCGCCAGCAGCAAGGGACTAGCGGGAAGCTCCTACAATGAGCAGTTCTTC	CASSKGLAGSSYNEQFF
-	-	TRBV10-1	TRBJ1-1	TGCGCCAGCAGTGGGACCACAGGACGAGCTTTCTTT	CASSGTTGRAFF
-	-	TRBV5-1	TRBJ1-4	TGCGCCAGCAGCTCGAGGCCAGTCAATAATGAAAAACTGTTTTTT	CASSSRPVNNEKLFF
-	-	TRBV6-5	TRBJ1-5	TGTGCCAGCAGTTACTCGCAGACCGACAATCAGCCCCAGCATTTT	CASSYSQTDNQPQHF
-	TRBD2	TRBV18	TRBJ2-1	TGTGCCAGCTCACCAAGCCTAGCGGGAGGGGGCAATGAGCAGTTCTTC	CASSPSLAGGGNEQFF
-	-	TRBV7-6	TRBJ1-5	TGTGCCAGCAGCCTGTATGGGGTGAATCAGCCCCAGCATTTT	CASSLYGVNQPQHF
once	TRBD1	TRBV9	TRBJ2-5	TGTGCCAGCAGCGTAGCGGCAGGGGGAAATGGAGAGACCCAGTACTTC	CASSVAAGGNGETQYF
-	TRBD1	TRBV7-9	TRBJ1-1	TGTGCCAGCAGAGGGGCAGGGGGCTTGCTTGAGTCTGAAGCTTTCTTT	CASRGAGGLLESEAFF
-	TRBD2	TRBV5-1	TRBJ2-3	TGCGCCAGCAGCAATCGGACTAGCGGAAAGCGCACAGATACGCAGTATTTT	CASSNRTSGKRTDTQYF
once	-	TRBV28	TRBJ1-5	TGTGCCAGCAGTTTCGATAGCAATCAGCCCCAGCATTTT	CASSFDSNQPQHF